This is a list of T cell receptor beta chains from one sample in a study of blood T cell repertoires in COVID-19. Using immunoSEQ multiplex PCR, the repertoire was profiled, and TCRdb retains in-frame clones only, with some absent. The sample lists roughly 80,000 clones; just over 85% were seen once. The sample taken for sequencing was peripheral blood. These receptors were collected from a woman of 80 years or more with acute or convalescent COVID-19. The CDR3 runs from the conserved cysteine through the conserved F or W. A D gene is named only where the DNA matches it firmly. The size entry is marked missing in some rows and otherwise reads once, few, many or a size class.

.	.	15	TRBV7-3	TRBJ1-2	CASSLFTGENYGYTF	TGTGCCAGCAGCTTATTTACAGGAGAGAACTATGGCTACACCTTC
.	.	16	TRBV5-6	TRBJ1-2	CASSLRQGLIVMSYTF	TGTGCCAGCAGCCTTAGGCAGGGGTTAATAGTGATGAGCTACACCTTC
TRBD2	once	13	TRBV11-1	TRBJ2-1	CASSTGGPNEQFF	TGTGCCAGCTCCACGGGAGGGCCCAATGAGCAGTTCTTC
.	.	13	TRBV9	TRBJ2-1	CASSPTGYNEQFF	TGTGCCAGCAGCCCGACAGGATACAATGAGCAGTTCTTC
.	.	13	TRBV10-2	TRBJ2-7	CASSRTESYEQYF	TGCGCCAGCAGCCGAACAGAATCCTACGAGCAGTACTTC
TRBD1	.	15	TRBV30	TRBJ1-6	CAWSVGTGPNSPLHF	TGTGCCTGGAGTGTAGGGACAGGGCCTAATTCACCCCTCCACTTT
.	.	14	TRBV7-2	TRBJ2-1	CASSSGLMVNEQFF	TGTGCCAGCAGCTCGGGACTCATGGTAAATGAGCAGTTCTTC
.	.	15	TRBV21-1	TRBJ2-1	CASSKGPDQDRGQFF	TGTGCCAGCAGCAAAGGGCCGGATCAGGACAGAGGGCAGTTCTTC
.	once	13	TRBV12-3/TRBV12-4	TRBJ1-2	CASSLRGTDGYTF	TGTGCCAGCAGTTTAAGGGGCACCGATGGCTACACCTTC
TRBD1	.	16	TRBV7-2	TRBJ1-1	CASSSPRDRGITEAFF	TGTGCCAGCAGCTCCCCCCGGGACAGGGGAATCACTGAAGCTTTCTTT
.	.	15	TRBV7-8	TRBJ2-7	CASSLPTGRSYEQYF	TGTGCCAGCAGCTTACCGACAGGCCGCTCCTACGAGCAGTACTTC